These 21 T cell receptor beta chains were sequenced from one sample in a study of cytomegalovirus exposure and HLA in healthy donors. Primers included in the PCR were 60 Vbeta and 13 Jbeta primers. The protocol was immunoSEQ multiplex PCR, while the TCRdb copy is restricted to in-frame clones and leaves out a portion. The listing contains some 130,000 clones. Material: PBMCs. All receptors derive from a man between 18 and 29 years old in good health and CMV-seronegative.

The CDR3 DNA sequence: TGTGCCAGCAGCTCAGGAGGGCGTACGGGACAGATCCAAGAGACCCAGTACTTC. Translation gives CASSSGGRTGQIQETQYF. This chain joins TRBV7-3 and TRBJ2-5; perhaps TRBD1 as D (7 bases). The CDR3 extends over 18 amino acids. Germline-derived CDR1 and CDR2 are SGHTA and FQGTGA. V was clipped by 4 bases and J by 1 base, with 22 bases between them.

The chain carries TRBV18 and TRBJ2-7; D gene unclear. CDR1 KGHSH and CDR2 LQKENI come from the germline V gene. Trimming removed 6 bases from V and 6 bases from J, with 12 bases in between. CDR3 length: 12 residues. The CDR3 nucleotides are TGTGCCAGCTCTTCGTATGCGGCCGAGCAGTACTTC. The encoded protein is CASSSYAAEQYF.

This chain connects TRBV5-1 to TRBJ1-6, with D possibly being TRBD1 (6 bases). The CDR3 is made up of 16 amino acids. Germline V gives CDR1 SGHRS, CDR2 YFSETQ. V was shortened by 4 bases and J by 3 bases, with 14 bases between the two germline ends. This CDR3 is CASSRVTGDYNSPLHF. CDR3 in DNA: TGCGCCAGCAGCCGGGTGACAGGAGACTATAATTCACCCCTCCACTTT.

The chain combines TRBV6-1 with TRBJ1-1; D gene uncertain. Trimming stripped 8 bases from V and 2 bases from J, with 12 bases between. The germline CDR1 and CDR2 sequences are MNHNS and SASEGT. The CDR3 covers 13 residues. The CDR3 here is CASRERVNTEAFF. The CDR3 DNA is TGTGCCAGCCGAGAACGGGTAAACACTGAAGCTTTCTTT.

The CDR3, as DNA: TGCGCCAGCAGCCAAGATGCGGGGGAGAACAATGAGCAGTTCTTC. As protein: CASSQDAGENNEQFF. The J gene is TRBJ2-1, the V gene TRBV4-3; 7 bases map to TRBD2. The germline CDR1 and CDR2 sequences are LGHNA and YSLEER. The V and J ends lost 0 bases and 5 bases, in that order; junction bases with no gene match: 4. This CDR3 is built from 15 residues.

The chain combines TRBV5-6 with TRBJ1-2, with 7 positions matching TRBD1. CDR1 and CDR2 from the germline V gene are SGHDT and YYEEEE. The J segment lost 7 bases and the V segment lost 5 bases, leaving 5 bases of the junction unmatched. This CDR3 is built from 12 residues. CDR3 protein: CASSEGAFGYTF. The DNA of the CDR3 is TGTGCCAGCAGTGAGGGGGCCTTTGGCTACACCTTC.

The genes are TRBV6-5 and TRBJ2-5; a weak D match, TRBD2 (5 bases). The CDR3 is 15 amino acids. Germline V gene lookup returns CDR1 MNHEY and CDR2 SVGAGI. Trimming shortened V by 2 bases and J by 1 base, and 11 bases separated the two germline ends. CDR3 amino acids: CASSYVRASQETQYF. The CDR3 DNA follows: TGTGCCAGCAGTTACGTGCGGGCGTCCCAAGAGACCCAGTACTTC.

The chain combines TRBV5-6 with TRBJ2-7; 7 bases are a match to TRBD1. Germline V gene sequence: CDR1 SGHDT, CDR2 YYEEEE. V was clipped by 5 bases and J by 2 bases; unmatched bases: 13. The CDR3 covers 16 residues. The CDR3 DNA is TGTGCCAGCAGTGGCAACCGGGACAGCCCTACCTACGAGCAGTACTTC. Residues: CASSGNRDSPTYEQYF. Together with reference TRBV5-6 and TRBJ2-7, the CDR3 gives the full variable domain: DAGVTQSPTHLIKTRGQQVTLRCSPKSGHDTVSWYQQALGQGPQFIFQYYEEEERQRGNFPDRFSGHQFPNYSSELNVNALLLGDSALYLCASSGNRDSPTYEQYFGPGTRLTVT.

The chain joins TRBV2 to TRBJ1-3; the D is unclear. CDR3 size: 14 residues. Trimming took off 2 bases at V and 4 bases at J, with 9 bases between the two ends. Per the germline V gene, CDR1 is SNHLY and CDR2 is FYNNEI. CDR3 region: CASSETSQGNTIYF. CDR3 DNA sequence: TGTGCCAGCAGTGAAACTTCACAGGGAAACACCATATATTTT.

This rearrangement joins TRBV29-1 to TRBJ1-1; 7 positions match TRBD1. J was trimmed by 4 bases and V by 7 bases; bases with no gene match: 15. The CDR3 totals 15 residues. Germline loops: CDR1 SQVTM, CDR2 ANQGSEA. This CDR3 reads CSAPHPGQRFTEAFF. CDR3 nucleotide sequence: TGCAGCGCTCCACATCCGGGACAGCGGTTCACTGAAGCTTTCTTT.

The chain recombines TRBV30 with TRBJ2-7; TRBD1 aligns across 7 bases. The CDR3 spans 12 residues. Germline values: CDR1 GTSNPN, CDR2 SVGIG (reference sequence). Germline trimming cut 2 bases from V and 7 bases from J; bases unmatched to any gene: 5. The CDR3 nucleotides read TGTGCCTGGAGTATATTGACAGGGGAGCAGTACTTC. This encodes CAWSILTGEQYF.

The chain combines TRBV14 with TRBJ1-2; 8 bases agree with TRBD1. The CDR3 is 15 residues long. CDR1 is SGHDN and CDR2 is FVKESK in the germline V gene. V was pared by 4 bases and J by 0 bases, with 4 bases of the junction left unmatched. The CDR3 region has the DNA TGTGCCAGCAGCCGCACAGGGGGGGCTAACTATGGCTACACCTTC. Amino acid sequence: CASSRTGGANYGYTF.

This chain joins TRBV2 and TRBJ1-5; a possible D gene is TRBD1 (5 bases). The V end was cut by 7 bases, the J end by 6 bases, with 19 bases between. CDR1 is SNHLY and CDR2 is FYNNEI in the germline V gene. This CDR3 has 15 residues. CDR3: CASTEGQALSQPQHF. The CDR3, as DNA: TGTGCCAGCACGGAGGGGCAGGCGCTTAGTCAGCCCCAGCATTTT.

This chain links TRBV28 with TRBJ2-7, with D tentatively TRBD2 (5 bases). The V end was cut by 6 bases, the J end by 5 bases, with 14 bases between. This CDR3 has 13 residues. In germline, CDR1 is MDHEN, CDR2 SYDVKM. CDR3 nucleotides: TGTGCCAGCAGGGAGCTAGGGAGAGACGAGCAGTACTTC. This gives the protein CASRELGRDEQYF. Supplemented by reference TRBV28 and TRBJ2-7, the full variable domain reads DVKVTQSSRYLVKRTGEKVFLECVQDMDHENMFWYRQDPGLGLRLIYFSYDVKMKEKGDIPEGYSVSREKKERFSLILESASTNQTSMYLCASRELGRDEQYFGPGTRLTVT.

The chain combines TRBV6-1 with TRBJ2-5; TRBD2 matches at 8 bases. J was trimmed by 5 bases and V by 6 bases; bases with no gene match: 8. Germline V lookup: CDR1 MNHNS, CDR2 SASEGT. The CDR3 is made up of 14 amino acids. Here the CDR3 DNA reads TGTGCCAGCAGCCTACGGGGGGGTTCCGAGACCCAGTACTTC. Amino acids: CASSLRGGSETQYF.

The chain's CDR3 is CSVDPGQTNTEAFF. The CDR3 DNA follows: TGCAGCGTTGATCCGGGACAGACGAACACTGAAGCTTTCTTT. This sequence joins TRBV29-1 and TRBJ1-1; 7 bases align to TRBD1. V was clipped by 3 bases and J by 1 base; unmatched bases: 5. Looked up from germline, CDR1 is SQVTM and CDR2 is ANQGSEA. The CDR3 contains 14 residues.

This chain links TRBV28 with TRBJ2-1; 7 bases map to TRBD2. The V and J ends lost 6 bases and 12 bases, in that order; junction bases with no gene match: 14. The length of the CDR3 is 14 residues. Germline CDR1 is MDHEN and CDR2 is SYDVKM. The CDR3 DNA is TGTGCCAGCAGGGCCCTCGGGGGGTTACGTCGGCAGTTCTTC. Protein: CASRALGGLRRQFF. Filled out from reference TRBV28 and TRBJ2-1, the complete variable domain reads DVKVTQSSRYLVKRTGEKVFLECVQDMDHENMFWYRQDPGLGLRLIYFSYDVKMKEKGDIPEGYSVSREKKERFSLILESASTNQTSMYLCASRALGGLRRQFFGPGTRLTVL.

The J gene is TRBJ2-1, the V gene TRBV19; D ambiguous. The CDR3 consists of 13 residues. Germline V lookup: CDR1 LNHDA, CDR2 SQIVND (reference sequence). Between the trimmed V and J ends, which lost 3 bases and 6 bases, there was a span of 9 bases. The CDR3 sequence is CASSISSGNEQFF. In nucleotides, the CDR3 is TGTGCCAGTAGTATCTCTTCGGGCAATGAGCAGTTCTTC. The whole variable domain, remainder taken from reference TRBV19 and TRBJ2-1, is DGGITQSPKYLFRKEGQNVTLSCEQNLNHDAMYWYRQDPGQGLRLIYYSQIVNDFQKGDIAEGYSVSREKKESFPLTVTSAQKNPTAFYLCASSISSGNEQFFGPGTRLTVL.

This chain uses TRBV19 with TRBJ2-7; TRBD1 aligns across 9 bases. The CDR3 spans 14 residues. Germline values: CDR1 LNHDA, CDR2 SQIVND (reference sequence). Trimming at V came to 3 bases and at J to 5 bases, leaving 5 bases not matched to a gene. As DNA, the CDR3 is TGTGCCAGTAGTATCGCCGGGACAGGGCACGAGCAGTACTTC. Translating gives CASSIAGTGHEQYF.

The rearrangement links TRBV28 to TRBJ1-2; 10 nucleotides line up with TRBD1. This CDR3 spans 14 amino acids. Germline CDR1 MDHEN, CDR2 SYDVKM. Losses at the gene ends were 4 bases for V and 7 bases for J; bases not matched to a gene: 6. CDR3 loop: CASSSGQGFTGYTF. CDR3 DNA sequence: TGTGCCAGCAGTTCGGGACAGGGGTTTACTGGCTACACCTTC.

J is TRBJ1-1 and V is TRBV19; TRBD1 matches 7 bases. The ends lost 8 bases at V and 11 bases at J; junction bases unmatched: 11. In germline, CDR1 is LNHDA, CDR2 SQIVND (reference sequence). This CDR3 has 12 amino acids. The CDR3 protein is CASGETGFIAFF. The CDR3 DNA is TGTGCCAGTGGCGAGACAGGGTTTATTGCTTTCTTT.